The rows below give T cell receptor beta chains drawn from one sample of a study of regulatory T cells in long-lasting Graves disease. TCRdb re-called the multiplex PCR reads with MiXCR, one entry per CDR3 protein. The sample lists hundreds of thousands of distinct CDR3 sequences, about 15% occurring once. A further study also used this sample, focusing on T cells in Graves' hyperthyroidism and ophthalmopathy.

This specimen was peripheral blood mononuclear cells (PBMCs), taken at new diagnosis, from a patient treated with antithyroid drugs. Receptors were obtained from a woman aged 35-65 years with Graves disease. CDR3s include the opening cysteine and the closing phenylalanine or tryptophan. The D gene is left open where the match is weak. Size is stated for part of the rows, as once, few or many counts, or as a class when the clone is expanded.

j_gene | len | abundance | v_gene | d_gene | CDR3aa | CDR3nt
TRBJ1-1 | 15 | many | TRBV3-1 | TRBD1 | CASSQGAGGYTEAFF | TGTGCCAGCAGCCAAGGGGCAGGGGGTTACACTGAAGCTTTCTTT
TRBJ1-6 | 13 | many | TRBV11-3 | - | CASSATSNSPLHF | TGTGCCAGCAGCGCTACGAGTAATTCACCCCTCCACTTT
TRBJ2-7 | 12 | many | TRBV30 | - | CAWSLIGLEQYF | TGTGCCTGGAGTCTAATAGGGCTGGAGCAGTACTTC
TRBJ2-1 | 15 | - | TRBV20-1 | - | CSARARVGSYNEQFF | TGCAGTGCTAGAGCCAGGGTTGGGTCCTACAATGAGCAGTTCTTC
TRBJ2-7 | 15 | few | TRBV6-1 | TRBD1 | CASSGTGILSYEQYF | TGTGCCAGCAGCGGGACAGGTATCCTCTCCTACGAGCAGTACTTC
TRBJ2-2 | 15 | - | TRBV24-1 | - | CATSETEPNTGELFF | TGTGCCACCAGTGAAACGGAGCCGAACACCGGGGAGCTGTTTTTT
TRBJ1-5 | 13 | - | TRBV6-1 | TRBD1 | CASSRGQDRPQHF | TGTGCCAGCAGTCGGGGACAGGATCGGCCCCAGCATTTT
TRBJ2-5 | 15 | many | TRBV5-4 | - | CASSLGAGYQETQYF | TGTGCCAGCAGCTTGGGTGCTGGCTACCAAGAGACCCAGTACTTC
TRBJ2-2 | 14 | many | TRBV18 | - | CASSPVRSAGELFF | TGTGCCAGCTCACCAGTCCGTTCGGCCGGGGAGCTGTTTTTT
TRBJ1-5 | 14 | few | TRBV12-3/TRBV12-4 | - | CASSLVESNQPQHF | TGTGCCAGCAGTTTGGTGGAAAGCAATCAGCCCCAGCATTTT
TRBJ1-1 | 15 | - | TRBV12-3/TRBV12-4 | - | CASSYMAGPNTEAFF | TGTGCCAGCAGCTACATGGCAGGGCCGAACACTGAAGCTTTCTTT
TRBJ1-2 | 13 | - | TRBV28 | - | CASRAVGGGGYTF | TGTGCCAGCAGGGCGGTCGGGGGGGGAGGCTACACCTTC
TRBJ1-1 | 11 | few | TRBV29-1 | - | CSDARDGLAFF | TGCAGCGACGCTCGGGACGGCCTGGCTTTCTTT
TRBJ1-2 | 16 | many | TRBV7-9 | TRBD1 | CASSAGGTLGYYGYTF | TGTGCCAGCAGCGCAGGGGGCACTCTAGGATATTATGGCTACACCTTC
TRBJ1-1 | 14 | few | TRBV11-2 | - | CASSLDTEGDEAFF | TGTGCCAGCAGCTTAGATACGGAGGGGGATGAAGCTTTCTTT
TRBJ2-2 | 18 | few | TRBV4-1 | - | CASSQEDRFVSFTGELFF | TGCGCCAGCAGCCAAGAGGACCGCTTTGTCAGTTTCACCGGGGAGCTGTTTTTT
TRBJ2-5 | 15 | - | TRBV7-6 | - | CASSQDRIGQETQYF | TGTGCCAGCAGCCAAGACAGGATTGGGCAAGAGACCCAGTACTTC
TRBJ1-2 | 14 | many | TRBV29-1 | TRBD1 | CSVEPREGAYGYTF | TGCAGCGTTGAACCTCGGGAGGGGGCATACGGCTACACCTTC
TRBJ2-2 | 15 | few | TRBV5-1 | - | CASSLYPEGAGELFF | TGCGCCAGCAGCTTGTACCCTGAGGGGGCCGGGGAGCTGTTTTTT
TRBJ1-1 | 14 | many | TRBV12-3/TRBV12-4 | TRBD1 | CASSLARGLTEAFF | TGTGCCAGCAGTTTGGCCAGGGGGCTCACTGAAGCTTTCTTT
TRBJ2-1 | 13 | few | TRBV7-8 | TRBD2 | CASSPRLAGVLIF | TGTGCCAGCAGCCCCCGACTAGCGGGGGTTTTGATCTTC
TRBJ2-1 | 13 | few | TRBV24-1 | - | CATSDLGLGGQFF | TGTGCCACCAGTGATTTGGGACTGGGGGGGCAGTTCTTC
TRBJ2-7 | 14 | few | TRBV15 | - | CATSRDGAGREQYF | TGTGCCACCAGCAGAGACGGGGCCGGGCGAGAGCAGTACTTC
TRBJ1-2 | 13 | many | TRBV29-1 | TRBD1 | CSVYPGTGHGYTF | TGCAGCGTTTACCCCGGGACAGGGCATGGCTACACCTTC
TRBJ1-5 | 15 | many | TRBV28 | TRBD1 | CASSLGQGNNQPQHF | TGTGCCAGCAGCCTGGGACAGGGTAACAATCAGCCCCAGCATTTT
TRBJ1-1 | 15 | few | TRBV7-2 | TRBD1 | CASSRRTGEKTEAFF | TGTGCCAGCAGCCGGCGGACAGGGGAGAAGACTGAAGCTTTCTTT
TRBJ2-3 | 16 | - | TRBV9 | TRBD1 | CASSYSGTGVPDTQYF | TGTGCCAGCAGCTACTCCGGGACAGGGGTCCCAGATACGCAGTATTTT
TRBJ2-1 | 15 | many | TRBV13 | TRBD2 | CASSPSSGGAYEQFF | TGTGCCAGCAGCCCCTCTAGCGGGGGGGCATATGAGCAGTTCTTC
TRBJ1-2 | 15 | many | TRBV7-6 | TRBD1 | CASRPAYRGNYGYTF | TGTGCCAGCAGACCGGCGTACAGGGGAAACTATGGCTACACCTTC
TRBJ1-2 | 14 | many | TRBV3-1 | - | CASSQQGRDYGYTF | TGTGCCAGCAGCCAACAGGGTCGAGACTATGGCTACACCTTC
TRBJ2-1 | 17 | many | TRBV28 | TRBD1 | CASSTTTGQGKYNEQFF | TGTGCCAGCAGCACTACAACGGGACAGGGGAAGTACAATGAGCAGTTCTTC
TRBJ2-2 | 15 | - | TRBV11-2 | - | CASSFSQTNTGELFF | TGTGCCAGCAGCTTTTCGCAGACGAACACCGGGGAGCTGTTTTTT
TRBJ1-4 | 15 | - | TRBV6-2/TRBV6-3 | - | CASSEFPPLTEKLFF | TGTGCCAGCAGTGAATTCCCCCCTCTCACCGAAAAACTGTTTTTT
TRBJ2-7 | 13 | - | TRBV14 | TRBD1 | CASSPNTGDEQYF | TGTGCCAGCAGCCCAAATACAGGGGACGAGCAGTACTTC
TRBJ1-1 | 15 | many | TRBV5-1 | TRBD1 | CASSTRGLGSTEAFF | TGCGCCAGCAGCACCAGGGGGCTGGGAAGCACTGAAGCTTTCTTT
TRBJ2-5 | 14 | - | TRBV18 | TRBD1 | CANSLRTGEETQYF | TGTGCCAACTCTCTCCGGACAGGGGAAGAGACCCAGTACTTC
TRBJ1-5 | 19 | many | TRBV6-1 | - | CASSEAQGGRVYSNQPQHF | TGTGCCAGCAGTGAAGCCCAGGGAGGGAGGGTTTATAGCAATCAGCCCCAGCATTTT
TRBJ2-1 | 11 | many | TRBV11-2 | - | CASSQAGPEFF | TGTGCCAGCAGCCAGGCGGGACCAGAGTTCTTC
TRBJ1-1 | 12 | many | TRBV28 | - | CATGRANTEAFF | TGTGCCACCGGAAGGGCGAACACTGAAGCTTTCTTT
TRBJ1-4 | 15 | - | TRBV7-9 | - | CASSSRGVTNEKLFF | TGTGCCAGCAGCTCTAGGGGCGTGACTAATGAAAAACTGTTTTTT
TRBJ1-1 | 15 | - | TRBV5-1 | - | CASSLDGPGLTEAFF | TGCGCCAGCAGCTTGGACGGTCCAGGGTTGACTGAAGCTTTCTTT
TRBJ1-2 | 16 | - | TRBV5-1 | - | CASSSRHGSTDYGYTF | TGCGCCAGCAGCTCTCGGCACGGGTCTACAGACTATGGCTACACCTTC
TRBJ1-2 | 14 | - | TRBV19 | - | CASKLPDQNYGYTF | TGTGCCAGTAAGCTTCCGGACCAAAACTATGGCTACACCTTC
TRBJ1-1 | 12 | many | TRBV7-9 | - | CASSLGGSEAFF | TGTGCCAGCAGCTTAGGGGGCTCTGAAGCTTTCTTT
TRBJ1-1 | 12 | few | TRBV2 | - | CATQMMWTEAFF | TGTGCCACCCAGATGATGTGGACTGAAGCTTTCTTT
TRBJ1-5 | 15 | many | TRBV13 | TRBD1 | CASSFTGENNQPQHF | TGTGCCAGCAGCTTCACAGGGGAAAACAATCAGCCCCAGCATTTT
TRBJ2-6 | 16 | - | TRBV5-5 | - | CASSSFDSSGANVLTF | TGTGCCAGCAGCTCCTTCGACAGCTCTGGGGCCAACGTCCTGACTTTC
TRBJ1-6 | 13 | - | TRBV11-2 | - | CASSFYPNSPLHF | TGTGCCAGCAGCTTCTACCCCAATTCACCCCTCCACTTT
TRBJ2-2 | 16 | - | TRBV18 | TRBD2 | CASSPMTSGNTGELFF | TGTGCCAGCTCACCAATGACTAGCGGAAACACCGGGGAGCTGTTTTTT